A single sample is the source of the 11 T cell receptor beta chains below, sequenced in a study of glioma-infiltrating T cells. Using RNA template, CDR3s of TCR alpha and beta were amplified with iRepertoire arm-PCR. TCRdb redid the calling of the multiplex PCR reads with MiXCR, one entry per CDR3 protein. The sample lists approximately 190,000 distinct CDR3 sequences; around 30% were seen once. Sequenced material: glioma tissue, nonneoplastic brain tissue, or PBMCs (not recorded which). These receptors originate from a human donor with low-grade glioma or glioblastoma, undergoing nonglioma brain surgery, or in good health (not recorded which).

On this clonotype itself: Mismatch with germline at one junction end may stem from a read error. V usage is TRBV6-1 and J usage is TRBJ2-5, with D possibly TRBD2 on 6 matching bases. The CDR3 contains 11 residues. Germline CDR1 and CDR2: MNHNS and SASEGT. CDR3 region: CASGRRETKYF. The CDR3 coding sequence is TGTGCCAGCGGCCGGAGGGAGACCAAGTACTTC.

This clonotype has at least ten counts. This rearrangement joins TRBV27 to TRBJ1-2, with D uncertain. With 5 bases removed from V and 7 bases from J, the gap between germline ends came to 17 bases. CDR3 length: 14 residues. Germline assignment: CDR1 MNHEY and CDR2 SMNVEV (reference sequence). DNA of the CDR3: TGTGCCAGCAGTCCCGAGCCCCACGGGAGTGGCTACACCTTC. The encoded protein is CASSPEPHGSGYTF.

There are many counts of this clonotype. This chain uses TRBV3-1 with TRBJ1-6; possible D gene TRBD1, 5 bases. CDR1 is LGHDT and CDR2 is YNNKEL in the germline V gene (reference sequence). CDR3 size: 14 residues. V was pared by 4 bases and J by 7 bases, with 11 bases between. In DNA, the CDR3 is TGTGCCAGCAGCCCCAGGGTGGACAATTCACCCCTCCACTTT. As protein: CASSPRVDNSPLHF.

This clonotype was seen many times. The chain links TRBV28 to TRBJ2-5; 9 nucleotides line up with TRBD1. The CDR3 runs 15 residues. With V trimmed by 5 bases and J by 2 bases, 6 bases remained unmatched. CDR1 and CDR2 (germline): MDHEN, SYDVKM. The CDR3 nucleotides read TGTGCCAGCAGTCTACGGGACAGGGTACAAGAGACCCAGTACTTC. This encodes CASSLRDRVQETQYF.

This chain connects TRBV19 to TRBJ2-5; D may be TRBD2 (5 bases). This CDR3 has 13 amino acids. Germline assignment: CDR1 LNHDA and CDR2 SQIVND (reference sequence). Trimming shortened V by 2 bases and J by 5 bases, and 9 bases separated the two germline ends. The CDR3 spells CASSIPGLETQYF. As DNA, the CDR3 is TGTGCCAGTAGTATACCGGGGTTGGAGACCCAGTACTTC.

In its sample, this clonotype was seen a few times. The V call is TRBV19, the J call TRBJ2-5; D is unresolved. The CDR3 is made up of 14 amino acids. Germline V gene data show CDR1 as LNHDA and CDR2 as SQIVND (reference sequence). Trimming took off 3 bases at V and 2 bases at J, with 10 bases between the two ends. In DNA, the CDR3 is TGTGCCAGTAGTATCTCGGGCGTACAAGAGACCCAGTACTTC. Translated, it gives CASSISGVQETQYF.

Many counts were recorded for this clonotype. The chain uses TRBV5-1 and TRBJ1-2; D unclear. The CDR3 is 15 amino acids. V lost 0 bases, J lost 7 bases, and 16 bases lay in between. Germline V gene data show CDR1 as SGHRS and CDR2 as YFSETQ. The CDR3 nucleotides are TGCGCCAGCAGCTTGGGAGAGCGTCTCGGATCTGGCTACACCTTC. This codes for CASSLGERLGSGYTF.

At least ten counts were recorded for this clonotype. The gene calls are TRBV19 and TRBJ2-7, with 13 bases identical to TRBD2. V lost 5 bases, J lost 4 bases, and 5 bases stayed unmatched. This CDR3 comprises 15 residues. Per the germline V gene, CDR1 is LNHDA and CDR2 is SQIVND (reference sequence). The chain's CDR3 is CASSPRTSGSYEQYF. Written as DNA, the CDR3 is TGTGCCAGTAGTCCCCGGACTAGCGGGAGTTACGAGCAGTACTTC.

In this sample, this clonotype turned up many times. The chain links TRBV24-1 to TRBJ2-3; 7 nucleotides line up with TRBD2. This CDR3 comprises 17 residues. Germline V gene sequence: CDR1 KGHDR, CDR2 SFDVKD. V shed 3 bases and J 1 base; nucleotides not matched to a gene: 9. The DNA of the CDR3 is TGTGCCACCAGTGATAACCCGAGCGGGATTGGCACAGATACGCAGTATTTT. Its protein is CATSDNPSGIGTDTQYF.

This clonotype was observed at least ten times. This sequence joins TRBV4-3 and TRBJ2-6; D is possibly TRBD1 (6 bases). The CDR3 has 17 amino acids. The V and J ends lost 0 bases and 2 bases respectively, with 11 bases between them. Germline-derived CDR1 and CDR2 are LGHNA and YSLEER. The CDR3 sequence: CASSQDGQGTGANVLTF. The CDR3, as DNA: TGCGCCAGCAGCCAAGATGGTCAGGGGACTGGGGCCAACGTCCTGACTTTC.

This sequence joins TRBV6-2 or TRBV6-3 and TRBJ2-3; 8 bases fit TRBD2. The CDR3 has 14 amino acids. The V gene's germline CDR1 is MNHEY and CDR2 SVGEGT. With 6 bases clipped from V and 4 bases from J, the junction kept 6 bases outside the gene matches. The CDR3 loop is CASSPDGGADTQYF. The DNA of the CDR3 is TGTGCCAGCAGCCCCGACGGGGGGGCAGATACGCAGTATTTT.